This TCR beta chain was recorded in a study of follicular helper T cells after annual influenza vaccination. Trimming at V came to 4 bases and at J to 3 bases, leaving 5 bases not matched to a gene. CDR3 length equals 15 residues. Germline V gene sequence: CDR1 MNHNY, CDR2 SVGAGI (reference sequence). Measured with immunoSEQ multiplex PCR; TCRdb has only the in-frame clones, and not every one. This table holds more than 10,000 clones, 81% found once. Noted time point: 2014-2015 season, pre-vaccination. The sequence was obtained from an adult who received the influenza vaccine. The sequencing here drew on CXCR5- memory CD4+ T cells sorted from blood, taken on the day of influenza vaccination. The J gene is TRBJ2-2, the V gene TRBV6-6; 7 bases are a match to TRBD1. This CDR3 reads CASSSAQGDTGELFF. The CDR3 DNA follows: TGTGCCAGCAGTTCGGCCCAGGGGGACACCGGGGAGCTGTTTTTT.